This TCR beta chain comes out of a study of OX40 agonist ivuxolimab in advanced cancers. Looked up from germline, CDR1 is MGHRA and CDR2 is YSYEKL. Trimming removed 3 bases from V and 8 bases from J; junction bases left unmatched: 7. The CDR3 totals 15 residues. TCRdb's copy holds only in-frame clones and misses some; the assay was immunoSEQ multiplex PCR. The repertoire consists of 75,000 to 95,000 clones, with more than 80% occurring once and the leading ten covering 0.45% to 0.6%. The source of this sequence is an adult with an advanced solid tumor such as melanoma, head and neck, liver or kidney cancer. The genes are TRBV4-1 and TRBJ2-1; 10 bases line up with TRBD2. Sequenced material: CD4+ or CD8+ T cells sorted from blood, taken in a trial of the OX40 agonist ivuxolimab. The CDR3 DNA is TGCGCCAGCAGCCACGAGCGGGGGGGCCTCTATGAGCAGTTCTTC. Translation: CASSHERGGLYEQFF.